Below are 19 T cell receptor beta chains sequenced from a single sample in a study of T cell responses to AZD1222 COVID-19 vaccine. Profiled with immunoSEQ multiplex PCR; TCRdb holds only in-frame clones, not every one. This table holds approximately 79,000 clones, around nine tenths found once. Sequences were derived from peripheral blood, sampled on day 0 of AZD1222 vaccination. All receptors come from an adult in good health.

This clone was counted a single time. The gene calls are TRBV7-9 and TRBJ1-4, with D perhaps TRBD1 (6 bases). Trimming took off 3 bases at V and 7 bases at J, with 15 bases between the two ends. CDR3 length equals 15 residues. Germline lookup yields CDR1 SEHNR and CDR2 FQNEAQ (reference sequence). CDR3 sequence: CASSFDRGAAEKLFF. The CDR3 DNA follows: TGTGCCAGCAGCTTTGATAGGGGGGCGGCTGAAAAACTGTTTTTT.

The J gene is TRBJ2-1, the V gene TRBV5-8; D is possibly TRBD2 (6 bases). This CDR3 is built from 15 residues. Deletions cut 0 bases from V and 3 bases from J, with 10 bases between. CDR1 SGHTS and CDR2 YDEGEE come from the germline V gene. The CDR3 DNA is TGTGCCAGCAGCTTGGGGTGGCGGGACTACAATGAGCAGTTCTTC. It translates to CASSLGWRDYNEQFF.

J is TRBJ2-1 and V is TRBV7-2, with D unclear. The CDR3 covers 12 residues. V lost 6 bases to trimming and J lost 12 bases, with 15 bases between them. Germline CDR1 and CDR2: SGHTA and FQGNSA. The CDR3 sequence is CASRARASPQFF. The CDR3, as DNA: TGTGCCAGCAGAGCACGGGCCTCCCCGCAGTTCTTC.

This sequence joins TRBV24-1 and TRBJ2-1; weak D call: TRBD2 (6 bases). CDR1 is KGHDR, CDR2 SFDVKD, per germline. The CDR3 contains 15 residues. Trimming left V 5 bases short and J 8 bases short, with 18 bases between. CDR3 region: CATSVQTRFGDEQFF. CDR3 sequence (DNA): TGTGCCACCAGTGTCCAGACTAGGTTTGGGGATGAGCAGTTCTTC.

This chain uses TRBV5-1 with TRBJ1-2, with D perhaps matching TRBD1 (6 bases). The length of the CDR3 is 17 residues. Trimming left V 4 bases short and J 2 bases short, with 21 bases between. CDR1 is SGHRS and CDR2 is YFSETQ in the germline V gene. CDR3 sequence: CASSRVAGENSNYGYTF. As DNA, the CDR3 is TGCGCCAGCAGCCGGGTGGCAGGGGAGAATTCCAACTATGGCTACACCTTC.

CDR3 sequence (DNA): TGTGCCAGCAGCTTAGGGGCAGTGAGGAACACTGAAGCTTTCTTT. This encodes CASSLGAVRNTEAFF. V usage is TRBV5-4 and J usage is TRBJ1-1, with a possible D match to TRBD1 (5 bases). Trimming cost V 2 bases and J 1 base, with 12 bases left between them. Germline loops: CDR1 SGHNT, CDR2 YYREEE (reference sequence). This CDR3 spans 15 amino acids.

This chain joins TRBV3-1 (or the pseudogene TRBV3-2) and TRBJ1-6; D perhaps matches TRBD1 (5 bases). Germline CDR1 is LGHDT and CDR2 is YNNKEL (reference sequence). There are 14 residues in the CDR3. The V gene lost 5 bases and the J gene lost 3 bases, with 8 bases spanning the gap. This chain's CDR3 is CASSSDSYNSPLHF. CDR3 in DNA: TGTGCCAGCAGCTCCGACAGCTATAATTCACCCCTCCACTTT.

CDR3 region: CASSISGGRVTEAFF. In DNA form, the CDR3 reads TGCGCCAGCAGCATTTCAGGGGGCCGGGTCACTGAAGCTTTCTTT. The gene calls are TRBV5-1 and TRBJ1-1; 8 bases match TRBD1. Per germline, CDR1 SGHRS and CDR2 YFSETQ. The CDR3 sequence is 15 residues long. V lost 4 bases to trimming and J lost 4 bases; unmatched junction nucleotides: 9.

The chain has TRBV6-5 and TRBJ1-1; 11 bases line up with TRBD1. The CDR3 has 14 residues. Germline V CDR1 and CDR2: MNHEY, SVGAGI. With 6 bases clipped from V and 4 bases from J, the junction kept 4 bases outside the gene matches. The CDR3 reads CASRWTGGVTEAFF. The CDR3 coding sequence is TGTGCCAGCAGATGGACAGGGGGCGTCACTGAAGCTTTCTTT.

This chain's CDR3 is CASSAVSGPGDTQYF. Written as DNA, the CDR3 is TGCGCCAGCAGTGCCGTTAGCGGACCGGGAGATACGCAGTATTTT. The chain recombines TRBV10-1 with TRBJ2-3; D is possibly TRBD2 (6 bases). CDR1 and CDR2 (germline): WNHNN, SYGVQD (reference sequence). The V end was cut by 4 bases, the J end by 5 bases, with 16 bases between. CDR3 size: 15 residues.

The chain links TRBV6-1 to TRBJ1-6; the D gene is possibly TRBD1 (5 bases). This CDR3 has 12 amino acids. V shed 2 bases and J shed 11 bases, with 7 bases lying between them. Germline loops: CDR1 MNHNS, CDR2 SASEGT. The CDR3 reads CASSEQGPPLHF. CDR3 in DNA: TGTGCCAGCAGTGAACAGGGCCCACCCCTCCACTTT.

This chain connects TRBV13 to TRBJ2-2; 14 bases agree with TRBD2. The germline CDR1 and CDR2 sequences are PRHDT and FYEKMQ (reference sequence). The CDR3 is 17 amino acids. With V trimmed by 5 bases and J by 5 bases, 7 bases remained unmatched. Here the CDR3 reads CASSPTSGGAGTGELFF. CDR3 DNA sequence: TGTGCCAGCAGCCCGACTAGCGGGGGGGCCGGAACCGGGGAGCTGTTTTTT. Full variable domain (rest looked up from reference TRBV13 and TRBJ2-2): AAGVIQSPRHLIKEKRETATLKCYPIPRHDTVYWYQQGPGQDPQFLISFYEKMQSDKGSIPDRFSAQQFSDYHSELNMSSLELGDSALYFCASSPTSGGAGTGELFFGEGSRLTVL.

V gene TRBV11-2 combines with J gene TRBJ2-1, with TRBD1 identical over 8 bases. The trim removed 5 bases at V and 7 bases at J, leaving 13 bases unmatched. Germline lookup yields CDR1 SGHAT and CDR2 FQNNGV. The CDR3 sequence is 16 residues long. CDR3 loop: CASSHYRGKSRNEQFF. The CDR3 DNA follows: TGTGCCAGCAGCCACTACAGGGGGAAGAGTAGAAATGAGCAGTTCTTC.

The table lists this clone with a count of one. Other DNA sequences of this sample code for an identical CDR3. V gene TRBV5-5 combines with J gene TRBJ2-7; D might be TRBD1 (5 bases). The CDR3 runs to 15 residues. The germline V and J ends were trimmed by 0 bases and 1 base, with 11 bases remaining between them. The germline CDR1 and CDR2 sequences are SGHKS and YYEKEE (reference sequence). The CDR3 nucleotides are TGTGCCAGCAGCTTGGCGCCAGGGAATTCCTACGAGCAGTACGTC. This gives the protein CASSLAPGNSYEQYV.

The CDR3 here is CASSLDLLDRTLNTEAFF. The CDR3 bases are TGTGCCAGCAGCTTAGACCTATTGGACAGGACCTTGAACACTGAAGCTTTCTTT. The chain joins TRBV5-6 to TRBJ1-1; 7 bases line up with TRBD1. V dropped 2 bases and J dropped 0; count of bases not matched to a gene: 13. Germline V gives CDR1 SGHDT, CDR2 YYEEEE. The CDR3 length is 18 residues.

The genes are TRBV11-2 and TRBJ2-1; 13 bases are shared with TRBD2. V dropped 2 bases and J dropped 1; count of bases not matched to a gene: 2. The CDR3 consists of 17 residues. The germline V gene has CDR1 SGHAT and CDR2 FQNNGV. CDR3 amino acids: CASSLRLAGGSYNEQFF. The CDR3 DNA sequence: TGTGCCAGCAGCTTACGACTAGCGGGAGGATCCTACAATGAGCAGTTCTTC.

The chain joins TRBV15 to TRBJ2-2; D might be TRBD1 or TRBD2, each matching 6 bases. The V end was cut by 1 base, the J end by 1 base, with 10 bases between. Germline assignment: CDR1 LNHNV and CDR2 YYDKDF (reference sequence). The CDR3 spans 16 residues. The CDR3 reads CATSRAGAQNTGELFF. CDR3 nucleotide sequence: TGTGCCACCAGCAGAGCGGGGGCCCAGAACACCGGGGAGCTGTTTTTT.

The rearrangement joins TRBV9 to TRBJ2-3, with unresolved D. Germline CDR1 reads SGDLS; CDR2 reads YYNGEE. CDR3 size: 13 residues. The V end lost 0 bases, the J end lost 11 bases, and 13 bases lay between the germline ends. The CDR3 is CASSVVSEVGQYF. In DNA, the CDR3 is TGTGCCAGCAGCGTAGTATCGGAAGTGGGGCAGTATTTT.

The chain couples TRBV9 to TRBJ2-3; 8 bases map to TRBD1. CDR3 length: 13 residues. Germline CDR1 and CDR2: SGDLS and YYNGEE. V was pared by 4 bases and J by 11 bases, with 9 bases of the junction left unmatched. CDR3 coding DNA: TGTGCCAGCAGCCCAGGTACAGGGGGTAGGCAGTATTTT. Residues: CASSPGTGGRQYF.